Listed here are 17 T cell receptor beta chains from one sample, sequenced in a study of vaccination and CD4 T cells after COVID-19. Treatment in this sample: roughly 11-day PBMC culture with coronavirus spike peptide pools or control peptides (ViraFEST assay). No antigens are known for them. Cultured CD4+ T cell DNA underwent sequencing with the Oncomine TCR Beta short-read assay. In TCRdb, the PCR reads were re-called with MiXCR into one record per CDR3 protein. Here the sample spans some 26,000 distinct CDR3 sequences, roughly two thirds being singletons. This sample comprised CD4+ T cells from blood, cultured in vitro, obtained after SARS-CoV-2 vaccination. These receptors were collected from a human donor who received a COVID-19 vaccine.

This chain links TRBV5-4 with TRBJ2-2, with unresolved D. CDR3 length: 14 amino acids. Trimming shortened V by 4 bases and J by 7 bases, and 14 bases separated the two germline ends. Germline V gene sequence: CDR1 SGHNT, CDR2 YYREEE (reference sequence). CDR3 region: CASSPEDRFGELFF. CDR3 coding DNA: TGTGCCAGCAGCCCCGAGGACCGGTTCGGGGAGCTGTTTTTT. Looking up the rest from reference TRBV5-4 and TRBJ2-2 gives the full variable domain: ETGVTQSPTHLIKTRGQQVTLRCSSQSGHNTVSWYQQALGQGPQFIFQYYREEENGRGNFPPRFSGLQFPNYSSELNVNALELDDSALYLCASSPEDRFGELFFGEGSRLTVL.

This chain connects TRBV20-1 to TRBJ1-1; 9 bases are a match to TRBD1. This CDR3 contains 13 residues. V shed 6 bases and J 5 bases; nucleotides not matched to a gene: 7. Germline CDR1 is DFQATT and CDR2 is SNEGSKA (reference sequence). The CDR3 DNA is TGCAGTGCGCCCGACAGGGGGGGGACTGAAGCTTTCTTT. Translation gives CSAPDRGGTEAFF.

This clonotype has just a few counts. V usage is TRBV25-1 and J usage is TRBJ1-2, with a tentative D call TRBD1 (5 bases). CDR3 length equals 15 residues. The germline gives CDR1 MGHDK, CDR2 SYGVNS. V was cut by 4 bases and J by 5 bases, with 17 bases left in between. CDR3 DNA: TGTGCCAGCAGTGGCCCCCGGCTGAGGACATATGGCTACACCTTC. Translation gives CASSGPRLRTYGYTF.

The CDR3 DNA reads as TGTGCCAGCGGACCGGGACTAGCGGGTCATTCCTACGAGCAGTACTTC. It yields the protein CASGPGLAGHSYEQYF. The chain carries TRBV2 and TRBJ2-7; 12 bases are shared with TRBD2. CDR3 length: 16 residues. CDR1 is SNHLY and CDR2 is FYNNEI in the germline V gene. J lost 1 base, V lost 8 bases, and 9 bases had no gene match.

V and J are TRBV5-4 and TRBJ1-1, with TRBD1 identical over 8 bases. Germline trimming cut 3 bases from V and 6 bases from J; bases unmatched to any gene: 7. The CDR3 runs 14 residues. Germline values: CDR1 SGHNT, CDR2 YYREEE (reference sequence). The CDR3 sequence is CASSSGQGVAEAFF. As DNA, the CDR3 is TGTGCCAGCAGCTCCGGACAGGGAGTTGCTGAAGCTTTCTTT.

This chain links TRBV20-1 with TRBJ1-5; D not certain. The CDR3 spans 16 residues. Germline CDR1 and CDR2: DFQATT and SNEGSKA (reference sequence). The ends were cut back, 3 bases at V and 3 bases at J, with 18 bases in the middle. CDR3 DNA: TGCAGTGCTAGTCGCCTGTCTCTGGACCCCAATCAGCCCCAGCATTTT. Translated, it gives CSASRLSLDPNQPQHF.

The J gene is TRBJ2-3, the V gene TRBV5-1, with 7 bases lining up with TRBD1. Germline lookup yields CDR1 SGHRS and CDR2 YFSETQ. The CDR3 consists of 18 residues. V shed 4 bases and J 3 bases; nucleotides not matched to a gene: 17. CDR3 sequence reads: CASSRRPIGGVETDTQYF. The CDR3 bases are TGCGCCAGCAGCCGCCGACCTATAGGGGGCGTAGAGACAGATACGCAGTATTTT. Complete variable domain (other parts from reference TRBV5-1 and TRBJ2-3): KAGVTQTPRYLIKTRGQQVTLSCSPISGHRSVSWYQQTPGQGLQFLFEYFSETQRNKGNFPGRFSGRQFSNSRSEMNVSTLELGDSALYLCASSRRPIGGVETDTQYFGPGTRLTVL.

This chain joins TRBV9 and TRBJ2-7; 7 bases are a match to TRBD1. The CDR3 is 14 amino acids. V lost 4 bases and J lost 6; bases outside the gene matches: 10. Per germline, CDR1 SGDLS and CDR2 YYNGEE. CDR3 coding DNA: TGTGCCAGCAGCCGACAGGGCGTTGGTGGCGAGCAGTACTTC. Protein: CASSRQGVGGEQYF.

The gene calls are TRBV6-1 and TRBJ1-1; unclear D gene. The CDR3 is 13 residues long. Looked up from germline, CDR1 is MNHNS and CDR2 is SASEGT. The germline V and J ends were trimmed by 6 bases and 1 base, with 9 bases remaining between them. CDR3 nucleotide sequence: TGTGCCAGCAGGGTACACCGGAACACTGAAGCTTTCTTT. Translation: CASRVHRNTEAFF.

For this clonotype: The final CDR3 position lacks the conserved phenylalanine or tryptophan, pointing to a likely read error. CDR3 residues: CSARVGGETQYS. The CDR3 bases are TGCAGTGCTAGAGTAGGGGGAGAGACCCAGTACTCC. The rearrangement links TRBV20-1 to TRBJ2-5; tentatively, D is TRBD1 (6 bases). Germline V gives CDR1 DFQATT, CDR2 SNEGSKA (reference sequence). This CDR3 region has 12 residues. Trimming removed 1 base from V and 4 bases from J, with 7 bases in between.

The genes are TRBV27 and TRBJ1-2; perhaps TRBD1 as D (5 bases). CDR3 size: 15 residues. Germline V gene data show CDR1 as MNHEY and CDR2 as SMNVEV (reference sequence). Trimming removed 5 bases from V and 4 bases from J, with 17 bases in between. This chain's CDR3 is CASSPQGIPLYGYTF. The CDR3 DNA is TGTGCCAGCAGTCCCCAGGGTATCCCGCTCTATGGCTACACCTTC.

The chain has TRBV6-1 and TRBJ2-3; 8 nucleotides match TRBD1. The CDR3 length is 14 residues. The trim removed 8 bases at V and 5 bases at J, leaving 9 bases unmatched. Germline V gene sequence: CDR1 MNHNS, CDR2 SASEGT. CDR3 DNA sequence: TGTGCCAGCGCACTGGACAGGGAAGGAGATACGCAGTATTTT. Translating it yields CASALDREGDTQYF.

The sample holds a few counts of this clonotype. The chain combines TRBV19 with TRBJ1-2, with D tentatively TRBD1 (5 bases). The CDR3 runs 16 residues. Between the trimmed V and J ends, which lost 0 bases and 5 bases, there was a span of 16 bases. Germline lookup yields CDR1 LNHDA and CDR2 SQIVND (reference sequence). The DNA of the CDR3 is TGTGCCAGTAGTATAGATCACGTCCAGGGAGCGTATGGCTACACCTTC. Translation gives CASSIDHVQGAYGYTF.

This clonotype was seen a few times. V is TRBV21-1 and J is TRBJ2-5; the table's D gene call, TRBD1, was not cross checked with the DNA. TRBV21-1 is assigned pseudogene status. This CDR3 contains 16 residues. CDR3: CASEDPRGQSEETQYF. The CDR3 DNA sequence: TGTGCCAGCGAAGACCCCCGGGGGCAGTCCGAAGAGACCCAGTACTTC.

The chain combines TRBV7-9 with TRBJ1-6, with TRBD1 matching 9 bases. Trimming removed 1 base from V and 12 bases from J; junction bases left unmatched: 4. This CDR3 is 14 amino acids long. Germline V CDR1 and CDR2: SEHNR, FQNEAQ (reference sequence). DNA of the CDR3: TGTGCCAGCAGCTTAGGGGACAGGGTCATACCCCTCCACTTT. Its protein is CASSLGDRVIPLHF.

The V call is TRBV19, the J call TRBJ2-1, with 8 nucleotides matching TRBD1. Looked up from germline, CDR1 is LNHDA and CDR2 is SQIVND (reference sequence). The CDR3 sequence is 14 residues long. Losses at the gene ends were 5 bases for V and 4 bases for J; bases not matched to a gene: 4. This chain's CDR3 is CASSSRTGYNEQFF. Here the CDR3 DNA reads TGTGCCAGTAGTTCCCGGACAGGGTACAATGAGCAGTTCTTC.

The chain has TRBV10-3 and TRBJ1-2; no clear D. CDR3 length: 12 amino acids. Trimming took 0 bases from V and 6 from J, leaving 5 bases between them. The V gene's germline CDR1 is ENHRY and CDR2 SYGVKD. The CDR3 spells CAISESGHGYTF. The CDR3 bases are TGTGCCATCAGTGAGTCCGGACATGGCTACACCTTC.